This T cell receptor beta chain is from a study of T cell responses to AZD1222 COVID-19 vaccine. Libraries were prepared by immunoSEQ multiplex PCR; TCRdb keeps only in-frame clonotypes and omits some of them. The profile covers fewer than 150,000 clones, with 88% appearing a single time and 6.5% taken by the ten largest. This material consisted of peripheral blood, taken 28 days after the second AZD1222 dose. The TCR comes from an adult who received the AZD1222 COVID-19 vaccine.

The CDR3 bases are TGTGCCAGCAGTTACGGGGTACGGGACACTGAAGCTTTCTTT. This gives the protein CASSYGVRDTEAFF. V gene TRBV6-6 combines with J gene TRBJ1-1; D not resolved. This CDR3 is built from 14 residues. CDR1 is MNHNY, CDR2 SVGAGI, per germline (reference sequence). V was shortened by 2 bases and J by 3 bases, with 10 bases between the two germline ends.